The rows below give T cell receptor beta chains drawn from one sample of a study of cytomegalovirus exposure and HLA in healthy donors. Method: immunoSEQ multiplex PCR; TCRdb's copy keeps in-frame clones and lacks some. Of over 95,000 clones detected, about 79% appear once; the ten largest clones hold about 2.7%. The sequencing sample was made of PBMCs. These receptors were obtained from a woman aged 18-29 years in good health and CMV-seronegative. The CDR3 runs from the conserved cysteine through the conserved F or W. D genes are given only for firm matches. Clone size is shown for a subset of rows, as once, few, many or a class of expanded clone.

v_call	j_call	clone_size	d_call	cdr3_nt	cdr3_aa
TRBV5-1	TRBJ2-3	NA	TRBD2	TGCGCCAGCAGCTTAGGAGCGGGGGCCGACACAGATACGCAGTATTTT	CASSLGAGADTDTQYF
TRBV28	TRBJ1-4	NA	TRBD1	TGTGCCAGCAGTTTGAGCGGGACAGGGTCGTACGAAAAACTGTTTTTT	CASSLSGTGSYEKLFF
TRBV18	TRBJ2-3	NA	TRBD1	TGTGCCAGCTCACCAGGGACAGGGAGCACAGATACGCAGTATTTT	CASSPGTGSTDTQYF
TRBV4-3	TRBJ2-3	few	NA	TGCGCCAGCAGCCAGGGGTGGCAGAGGGCAGATACGCAGTATTTT	CASSQGWQRADTQYF
TRBV25-1	TRBJ1-1	few	NA	TGTGCCAGCAGTGAAGGTCGCTACCGAACTGAAGCTTTCTTT	CASSEGRYRTEAFF
TRBV11-2	TRBJ2-5	NA	TRBD2	TGTGCCAGCAGCCCTCTAGCGGGGGGGCCGTTGGAGACCCAGTACTTC	CASSPLAGGPLETQYF
TRBV4-3	TRBJ1-1	few	TRBD1	TGCGCCAGCAACCCGACTTACAGGGGGAAGAACACTGAAGCTTTCTTT	CASNPTYRGKNTEAFF
TRBV19	TRBJ1-1	once	NA	TGTGCCAGTAGTATAGGGCGGGGGAATGAAGCTTTCTTT	CASSIGRGNEAFF
TRBV7-2	TRBJ2-1	NA	TRBD1	TGTGCCAGCAGCGCGGACAGGGTTGGTAATGAGCAGTTCTTC	CASSADRVGNEQFF
TRBV28	TRBJ2-5	NA	NA	TGTGCCAGCAGTTTAGCCGGGTCCCAAGAGACCCAGTACTTC	CASSLAGSQETQYF
TRBV4-2	TRBJ2-1	NA	NA	TGTGCCAGCAGCCCGAAGGTGAGGAATGAGCAGTTCTTC	CASSPKVRNEQFF
TRBV29-1	TRBJ2-3	NA	TRBD1	TGCAGCGTTGCCCCAGGGGGCAGGACAGATACGCAGTATTTT	CSVAPGGRTDTQYF
TRBV10-1	TRBJ2-2	NA	NA	TGCGCCAGCAGTGTAGCCCAGAACACCGGGGAGCTGTTTTTT	CASSVAQNTGELFF
TRBV19	TRBJ2-6	few	TRBD1	TGTGCCAGTAGTATAGGGACAGGGAGATCTGGGGCCAACGTCCTGACTTTC	CASSIGTGRSGANVLTF
TRBV6-1	TRBJ1-4	NA	NA	TGTGCCAGCAGTGAACCTCGGACACCTAATGAAAAACTGTTTTTT	CASSEPRTPNEKLFF
TRBV11-2	TRBJ2-1	NA	NA	TGTGCCAGCAGCTTAAAAGGGTCCGCGGGAACATCCTACAATGAGCAGTTCTTC	CASSLKGSAGTSYNEQFF
TRBV5-1	TRBJ1-1	NA	TRBD1	TGCGCCAGCAGCCGGACAGGGCAGGACACTGAAGCTTTCTTT	CASSRTGQDTEAFF
TRBV10-3	TRBJ2-3	once	TRBD2	TGTGCCATCAGTGCCACTAGCGGGACGACCCATACGCAGTATTTT	CAISATSGTTHTQYF
TRBV4-1	TRBJ2-7	NA	NA	TGCGCCAGCAGCGAAGCGGGTACTAACGAGCAGTACTTC	CASSEAGTNEQYF
TRBV5-6	TRBJ2-5	few	TRBD1	TGTGCCAGCAGCTCCTCCGGGACAGGGGAAGAGACCCAGTACTTC	CASSSSGTGEETQYF
TRBV19	TRBJ2-2	NA	NA	TGTGCCAGTAGTATAGGAGTTTCCGCCGGGGAGCTGTTTTTT	CASSIGVSAGELFF
TRBV10-3	TRBJ2-1	NA	TRBD2	TGTGCCTTAAGTGCGGGGGGGGAATACAATGAGCAGTTCTTC	CALSAGGEYNEQFF
TRBV11-2	TRBJ1-1	NA	NA	TGTGCCAGCAGCTTAGTTCCGGGTGGACAAAAGGGCACTGAAGCTTTCTTT	CASSLVPGGQKGTEAFF
TRBV6-1	TRBJ1-2	NA	TRBD1	TGTGCCAGCAGTGGGACAGGGCCCCACTATGGCTACACCTTC	CASSGTGPHYGYTF
TRBV2	TRBJ1-2	NA	TRBD1	TGTGCCAGCAGTGAGACAGGGGAGGGTGGCTACACCTTC	CASSETGEGGYTF
TRBV7-2	TRBJ2-2	NA	NA	TGTGCCAGCAGTAGCGGGAACACCGGGGAGCTGTTTTTT	CASSSGNTGELFF
TRBV18	TRBJ2-2	NA	NA	TGTGCCAGCTCACCATCCTCCGGGGAGCTGTTTTTT	CASSPSSGELFF
TRBV10-3	TRBJ1-1	few	NA	TGTGCCATCAGTGAGTCGGGGGACTTGAACACTGAAGCTTTCTTT	CAISESGDLNTEAFF
TRBV5-1	TRBJ1-3	NA	TRBD1	TGCGCCAGCAGCAAGGACAGGGCTGAAGGAAACACCATATATTTT	CASSKDRAEGNTIYF
TRBV7-9	TRBJ1-6	NA	NA	TGTGCCAGCAGCTTATCGGGTCCTAATTCACCCCTCCACTTT	CASSLSGPNSPLHF
TRBV4-1	TRBJ2-2	NA	NA	TGCGCCAGCAGCCAGACCAAGAGAGGGACATCGAACACCGGGGAGCTGTTTTTT	CASSQTKRGTSNTGELFF
TRBV29-1	TRBJ1-1	NA	TRBD1	TGCAGCGTCCGCCCAGGGGGCCTGGGCACTGAAGCTTTCTTT	CSVRPGGLGTEAFF
TRBV9	TRBJ1-2	NA	NA	TGTGCCAGCAGCGTCGACAGGTCATACGGCTACACCTTC	CASSVDRSYGYTF
TRBV10-3	TRBJ2-5	NA	TRBD2	TGTGCCATCAGTGAGCCGCGGAGCGGGGCTAACCAAGAGACCCAGTACTTC	CAISEPRSGANQETQYF
TRBV6-6	TRBJ2-1	few	NA	TGTGCCAGCAGTTCACAGGGCGGAGGCAATGAGCAGTTCTTC	CASSSQGGGNEQFF
TRBV4-2	TRBJ2-5	once	TRBD2	TGTGCCAGCAGCCAACTGAGTAGCGGGGGTACGGAGACCCAGTACTTC	CASSQLSSGGTETQYF
TRBV15	TRBJ2-1	NA	TRBD2	TGTGCCACCAGCAGAGATTCCTCGGCGGGAGGGCCCTACAATGAGCAGTTCTTC	CATSRDSSAGGPYNEQFF
TRBV28	TRBJ1-5	once	NA	TGTGCCAGCAGTCCGGGACCGGGAGGCAATCAGCCCCAGCATTTT	CASSPGPGGNQPQHF
TRBV10-3	TRBJ2-7	NA	NA	TGTGCCATCAGTGGACAGTTTAGCTACGAGCAGTACTTC	CAISGQFSYEQYF
TRBV9	TRBJ1-5	NA	NA	TGTGCCAGCAGCGTAGATGGGCTGGGCAATCAGCCCCAGCATTTT	CASSVDGLGNQPQHF
TRBV11-2	TRBJ1-2	few	TRBD1	TGTGCCAGCAGCCTAGACAGGGGTCGGGGCTACACCTTC	CASSLDRGRGYTF
TRBV6-5	TRBJ2-5	NA	NA	TGTGCCAGCAACCAGGGGTTGGAAGAGACCCAGTACTTC	CASNQGLEETQYF
TRBV6-5	TRBJ2-5	NA	NA	TGTGCCAGCAGTTATTCGAGGAATCAAGAGACCCAGTACTTC	CASSYSRNQETQYF
TRBV5-5	TRBJ1-2	few	NA	TGTGCCAGCAGCCTAGAGACAGACTCCCCCTATGGCTACACCTTC	CASSLETDSPYGYTF
TRBV4-1	TRBJ1-6	few	NA	TGCGCCAGCAGCCCGGGACATTATAATTCACCCCTCCACTTT	CASSPGHYNSPLHF
TRBV11-3	TRBJ1-2	NA	TRBD1	TGTGCCAGCAGCAATGGACAGGGGGTGAACTATGGCTACACCTTC	CASSNGQGVNYGYTF
TRBV6-1	TRBJ1-3	few	TRBD1	TGTGCCAGCAGTGAACTGGGACAGGGTGGAAACACCATATATTTT	CASSELGQGGNTIYF
TRBV25-1	TRBJ1-2	NA	NA	TGTGCCAGCAAGGGCGGGATATCCCAGGGCTACACCTTC	CASKGGISQGYTF
TRBV28	TRBJ1-3	NA	TRBD1	TGTGCCAGCAGCAAAAACAGGGGTAGAAACACCATATATTTT	CASSKNRGRNTIYF
TRBV10-2	TRBJ1-1	NA	NA	TGCGCCAGCGTCGACGGGGGGAATGAAGCTTTCTTT	CASVDGGNEAFF
TRBV19	TRBJ1-2	NA	NA	TGTGCCAGTGGAGAGGGTAATGGCTACACCTTC	CASGEGNGYTF
TRBV5-5	TRBJ2-1	NA	TRBD1	TGTGCCAGCAACCGGGACAGGGGAAGTGGTGAGCAGTTCTTC	CASNRDRGSGEQFF
TRBV5-6	TRBJ1-1	NA	NA	TGTGCCAGCAGCCGGGAGCAGAACACTGAAGCTTTCTTT	CASSREQNTEAFF
TRBV10-1	TRBJ2-3	NA	NA	TGCGCCAGCAGTGATCCCAGGGGCACAGATACGCAGTATTTT	CASSDPRGTDTQYF
TRBV19	TRBJ1-1	NA	TRBD1	TGTGCCAGTCACAGGGGACGGACTGAAGCTTTCTTT	CASHRGRTEAFF
TRBV11-2	TRBJ2-7	NA	NA	TGTGCCAGCAGCGTGACGGGTTCCTACGAGCAGTACTTC	CASSVTGSYEQYF
TRBV4-3	TRBJ1-4	NA	NA	TGCGCCAGCAGCCAACTTATCCATCCAGGGTTCAGTGAAAAACTGTTTTTT	CASSQLIHPGFSEKLFF
TRBV2	TRBJ1-3	once	NA	TGTGCCAGTGGAGGGGGGGGTCTCTTCTCTGGAAACACCATATATTTT	CASGGGGLFSGNTIYF
TRBV2	TRBJ2-3	NA	TRBD2	TGTGCCAGCAGTGCCCTAGCGGGGGGGCGAGATACGCAGTATTTT	CASSALAGGRDTQYF